Below are 25 T cell receptor beta chains sequenced from a single sample in a study of OX40 agonist ivuxolimab in advanced cancers. The data were produced by immunoSEQ multiplex PCR, yet TCRdb's version contains in-frame clones alone and is incomplete. The table shows roughly 60,000 clones, with roughly nine tenths occurring only once. The source material was CD4+ or CD8+ T cells sorted from blood, sampled in a trial of the OX40 agonist ivuxolimab. These receptors all come from an adult with an advanced solid tumor such as melanoma, head and neck, liver or kidney cancer.

This chain links TRBV6-1 with TRBJ1-2, with 9 bases aligning to TRBD1. Germline V lookup: CDR1 MNHNS, CDR2 SASEGT. V lost 7 bases, J lost 5 bases, and 8 bases stayed unmatched. This CDR3 comprises 14 residues. CDR3 loop: CASTLTGGVYGYTF. CDR3 nucleotides: TGTGCCAGCACCTTGACAGGGGGAGTTTATGGCTACACCTTC.

The chain uses TRBV10-3 and TRBJ1-2; D is unresolved. V lost 0 bases, J lost 8 bases, and 10 bases lay in between. Germline V gene lookup returns CDR1 ENHRY and CDR2 SYGVKD. There are 13 residues in the CDR3. CDR3 region: CAISESLGKGYTF. CDR3 nucleotides: TGTGCCATCAGTGAGTCGCTCGGGAAGGGCTACACCTTC.

This chain uses TRBV7-9 with TRBJ1-1, with a possible D match to TRBD1 (5 bases). This CDR3 has 15 residues. Germline CDR1 reads SEHNR; CDR2 reads FQNEAQ (reference sequence). Between the trimmed V and J ends, which lost 10 bases and 0 bases, there was a span of 18 bases. The CDR3, as DNA: TGTGCCATCACCCCCCGGGGCCCTATGAACACTGAAGCTTTCTTT. The encoded protein is CAITPRGPMNTEAFF.

The chain combines TRBV5-1 with TRBJ2-3, with D perhaps TRBD1 (7 bases). Germline V gene data show CDR1 as SGHRS and CDR2 as YFSETQ. CDR3 length: 16 residues. V lost 0 bases, J lost 0 bases, and 11 bases lay in between. The CDR3 is CASSLGSGGSTDTQYF. The CDR3 DNA reads TGCGCCAGCAGCTTGGGGTCAGGGGGGAGCACAGATACGCAGTATTTT. The full variable domain, rest sourced from reference TRBV5-1 and TRBJ2-3, is KAGVTQTPRYLIKTRGQQVTLSCSPISGHRSVSWYQQTPGQGLQFLFEYFSETQRNKGNFPGRFSGRQFSNSRSEMNVSTLELGDSALYLCASSLGSGGSTDTQYFGPGTRLTVL.

This chain links TRBV13 with TRBJ2-5; no clear D gene. CDR1 is PRHDT, CDR2 FYEKMQ, per germline (reference sequence). This CDR3 contains 14 residues. V was clipped by 2 bases and J by 0 bases, with 7 bases between them. The CDR3 reads CASSLKAHQETQYF. CDR3 sequence (DNA): TGTGCCAGCAGCTTAAAGGCACACCAAGAGACCCAGTACTTC.

The chain carries TRBV28 and TRBJ2-7; 9 bases agree with TRBD1. From germline, CDR1 is MDHEN and CDR2 SYDVKM. This CDR3 has 20 amino acids. V dropped 4 bases and J dropped 3; count of bases not matched to a gene: 22. The CDR3 loop is CASSSTGTGFLQIRNYEQYF. CDR3 DNA sequence: TGTGCCAGCAGTTCAACCGGGACAGGGTTTTTACAGATCAGGAACTACGAGCAGTACTTC.

The V gene is TRBV4-1, the J gene TRBJ2-2, with 8 bases lining up with TRBD2. The V gene end was trimmed by 1 base and the J gene end by 4 bases; junction bases not matched to a gene: 5. Germline V gives CDR1 MGHRA, CDR2 YSYEKL. This CDR3 contains 16 residues. The CDR3 sequence: CASSQGTGGVTGELFF. In nucleotides, the CDR3 is TGCGCCAGCAGCCAAGGGACGGGAGGGGTCACCGGGGAGCTGTTTTTT.

This sequence joins TRBV5-1 and TRBJ1-1; no reliable D call. V shed 0 bases and J shed 3 bases, with 3 bases lying between them. The CDR3 length is 12 residues. Looked up from germline, CDR1 is SGHRS and CDR2 is YFSETQ. The CDR3 protein is CASSLGHTEAFF. CDR3 DNA: TGCGCCAGCAGCTTGGGCCACACTGAAGCTTTCTTT. Variable domain in full (rest from reference TRBV5-1 and TRBJ1-1): KAGVTQTPRYLIKTRGQQVTLSCSPISGHRSVSWYQQTPGQGLQFLFEYFSETQRNKGNFPGRFSGRQFSNSRSEMNVSTLELGDSALYLCASSLGHTEAFFGQGTRLTVV.

A single count supports this clone. A much bigger clone sits one base away, suggesting this may be a read error. Other nucleotide sequences from this sample produce the same CDR3. The chain employs TRBV11-3 and TRBJ2-3; 15 bases line up with TRBD2. CDR3 length: 14 amino acids. Germline V gives CDR1 SGHNT, CDR2 YENEEA. This CDR3 reads CASSGLAGGNTQYF. CDR3 DNA sequence: TGTGCTAGCAGCGGACTAGCGGGAGGGAATACGCAGTATTTT.

The V call is TRBV7-2, the J call TRBJ2-3; D not certain. The CDR3 has 14 residues. The germline V gene encodes CDR1 SGHTA and CDR2 FQGNSA. The V end was cut by 4 bases, the J end by 4 bases, with 12 bases between. CDR3 amino acids: CASSSYGAADTQYF. CDR3 nucleotides: TGTGCCAGCAGCTCCTACGGCGCCGCAGATACGCAGTATTTT.

This chain joins TRBV27 and TRBJ2-7; no firm D call. In germline, CDR1 is MNHEY, CDR2 SMNVEV (reference sequence). Trimming shortened V by 6 bases and J by 1 base, and 10 bases separated the two germline ends. The length of the CDR3 is 13 residues. The CDR3: CASRVLGSYEQYF. The CDR3 DNA follows: TGTGCCAGCAGGGTTCTAGGATCCTACGAGCAGTACTTC.

The rearrangement uses TRBV9 and TRBJ2-3; tentative D call: TRBD1 (6 bases). Germline V CDR1 and CDR2: SGDLS, YYNGEE. The CDR3 covers 14 residues. With 1 base removed from V and 1 base from J, the gap between germline ends came to 7 bases. CDR3 residues: CASSVSGGTDTQYF. DNA for the CDR3: TGTGCCAGCAGCGTATCAGGGGGCACAGATACGCAGTATTTT.

The rearrangement uses TRBV28 and TRBJ2-7; 8 positions match TRBD2. CDR3 length: 13 residues. Germline V CDR1 and CDR2: MDHEN, SYDVKM. The V and J ends lost 6 bases and 4 bases, in that order; junction bases with no gene match: 5. In DNA form, the CDR3 reads TGTGCCAGCAGCCCGCCGGGGGGGTACGAGCAGTACTTC. This sequence encodes CASSPPGGYEQYF.

This clone was seen only once. This chain joins TRBV9 and TRBJ2-7; D is ambiguous. Per the germline V gene, CDR1 is SGDLS and CDR2 is YYNGEE. This CDR3 region has 14 residues. V dropped 0 bases and J dropped 0 bases, with 7 bases sitting between them. This CDR3 is CASSVGADSYEQYF. The CDR3 DNA is TGTGCCAGCAGCGTAGGGGCAGACTCCTACGAGCAGTACTTC.

The rearrangement links TRBV4-3 to TRBJ2-7, with D unclear. The CDR3 contains 14 residues. CDR1 and CDR2 (germline): LGHNA, YSLEER. Trimming left V 1 base short and J 3 bases short, with 10 bases between. CDR3 coding DNA: TGCGCCAGCAGCCAAGCCCACTCATTCTACGAGCAGTACTTC. Translated, it gives CASSQAHSFYEQYF.

The chain couples TRBV28 to TRBJ2-1, with a possible D match to TRBD2 (5 bases). The CDR3 is 15 residues long. The V gene lost 2 bases and the J gene lost 3 bases, with 11 bases spanning the gap. Germline V gene lookup returns CDR1 MDHEN and CDR2 SYDVKM. The CDR3 here is CASSLRRGYYNEQFF. The DNA of the CDR3 is TGTGCCAGCAGTTTAAGGAGAGGGTACTACAATGAGCAGTTCTTC.

The rearrangement uses TRBV11-2 and TRBJ2-7, with 7 nucleotides matching TRBD2. Per the germline V gene, CDR1 is SGHAT and CDR2 is FQNNGV. The CDR3 totals 16 residues. The J segment lost 2 bases and the V segment lost 4 bases, leaving 11 bases of the junction unmatched. CDR3 amino acids: CASSSNLAGDPYEQYF. The CDR3 nucleotides are TGTGCCAGCAGCTCGAATTTAGCGGGTGATCCCTACGAGCAGTACTTC.

The CDR3 bases are TGCGCCAGCAGCCAAGGGAGCGGACCCCCGCTGTTTTTT. Its protein is CASSQGSGPPLFF. V is TRBV4-3 and J is TRBJ2-2; TRBD2 is a possible D gene (5 bases). This CDR3 is 13 amino acids long. V was clipped by 1 base and J by 13 bases, with 13 bases between them. Germline V lookup: CDR1 LGHNA, CDR2 YSLEER.

Details on this clone: Other DNA sequences within the sample encode an identical CDR3. The gene calls are TRBV4-2 and TRBJ2-7; no firm D call. This CDR3 is 12 amino acids long. Germline V gene sequence: CDR1 LGHNA, CDR2 YNFKEQ. Trimming left V 1 base short and J 4 bases short, with 5 bases between. CDR3 region: CASSQAGYEQYF. The DNA of the CDR3 is TGTGCCAGCAGCCAAGCCGGATACGAGCAGTACTTC.

This rearrangement joins TRBV4-3 to TRBJ2-3; D gene uncertain. There are 13 residues in the CDR3. Per germline, CDR1 LGHNA and CDR2 YSLEER. Trimming shortened V by 1 base and J by 0 bases, and 2 bases separated the two germline ends. CDR3 sequence reads: CASSQGSTDTQYF. The CDR3 nucleotides read TGCGCCAGCAGCCAAGGTAGCACAGATACGCAGTATTTT.

The CDR3 protein is CASSLGTSGTLYYEQYF. The CDR3 bases are TGTGCCAGCAGCTTAGGGACTAGCGGGACCCTATACTACGAGCAGTACTTC. The chain has TRBV11-2 and TRBJ2-7, with 12 bases lining up with TRBD2. The CDR3 has 17 amino acids. Germline CDR1 and CDR2: SGHAT and FQNNGV. The V and J ends lost 1 base and 3 bases, in that order; junction bases with no gene match: 7.

The chain uses TRBV28 and TRBJ2-1, with D uncertain. Germline V gene data show CDR1 as MDHEN and CDR2 as SYDVKM. This CDR3 spans 13 amino acids. Between the trimmed V and J ends, which lost 2 bases and 4 bases, there was a span of 6 bases. The CDR3 sequence: CASSLDDYNEQFF. CDR3 in DNA: TGTGCCAGCAGTTTAGACGATTACAATGAGCAGTTCTTC.

The V call is TRBV21-1, the J call TRBJ2-1; the table calls TRBD2, which could not be checked here. TRBV21-1 is designated a pseudogene. This CDR3 has 11 residues. This chain's CDR3 is CASHFSRAEFF. The CDR3 DNA reads TGTGCCAGCCATTTTTCGAGGGCGGAGTTCTTC.

The gene calls are TRBV28 and TRBJ1-2; D is ambiguous. CDR1 MDHEN and CDR2 SYDVKM come from the germline V gene. This CDR3 spans 12 amino acids. V lost 7 bases to trimming and J lost 6 bases, with 12 bases between them. The chain's CDR3 is CASMFTEDGYTF. Here the CDR3 DNA reads TGTGCCAGCATGTTTACAGAAGATGGCTACACCTTC.

J is TRBJ2-5 and V is TRBV25-1; 8 nucleotides line up with TRBD2. J was trimmed by 2 bases and V by 1 base; bases with no gene match: 9. This CDR3 region has 17 residues. CDR1 is MGHDK and CDR2 is SYGVNS in the germline V gene. The CDR3, as DNA: TGTGCCAGCAGTGAATCGGGAGGGGTGACTATTCAAGAGACCCAGTACTTC. This translates into CASSESGGVTIQETQYF.